This entry lists 5 T cell receptor beta chains sequenced from one sample in a study of human T cells and chemical hapten exposure. TCRdb itself ran the RACE reads through MiXCR, one entry per CDR3 protein. The profile covers around 380,000 distinct CDR3 sequences, with approximately 5.8% appearing a single time and roughly 8.2% taken by the ten largest. Indicated time point: pre-sensitization, week 0. Treatment described: therapeutic diphenylcyclopropenone sensitization with weekly scalp DPC. Sequenced here: whole blood, sampled in connection with sensitization to the hapten diphenylcyclopropenone (DPC). The receptor set was obtained from a woman under 30 with alopecia areata. Some clones in this sample may be carry-over from other donors' samples.

This clonotype was detected a few times. V usage is TRBV7-2 and J usage is TRBJ1-2, with D possibly matching TRBD1 (5 bases). CDR3 size: 14 residues. In germline, CDR1 is SGHTA, CDR2 FQGNSA. Trimming removed 5 bases at V and 4 bases at J, with 14 bases between. CDR3 sequence reads: CASSPGRGRYGYTF. The CDR3, as DNA: TGTGCCAGCAGCCCCGGACGGGGACGCTATGGCTACACCTTC.

The V call is TRBV2, the J call TRBJ2-2, with D possibly matching TRBD2 (7 bases). This CDR3 is built from 16 residues. The germline V gene encodes CDR1 SNHLY and CDR2 FYNNEI. Between the trimmed V and J ends, which lost 4 bases and 8 bases, there was a span of 20 bases. The CDR3 reads CASSVAGALIAGELFF. The DNA of the CDR3 is TGTGCCAGCAGTGTGGCGGGGGCCCTAATCGCGGGGGAGCTGTTTTTT.

Ten or more counts support this clonotype. The gene calls are TRBV6-5 and TRBJ1-2, with no clear D. Germline values: CDR1 MNHEY, CDR2 SVGAGI. The CDR3 loop spans 12 amino acids. Trimming took off 5 bases at V and 3 bases at J, with 7 bases between the two ends. CDR3 protein: CASSRQDYGYTF. The CDR3 DNA sequence: TGTGCCAGCAGTCGACAAGACTATGGCTACACCTTC.

V gene TRBV6-5 combines with J gene TRBJ2-5; TRBD2 is a possible D gene (6 bases). The germline V gene has CDR1 MNHEY and CDR2 SVGAGI. V gave up 2 bases and J gave up 1 base, with 11 bases separating them. The CDR3 consists of 15 residues. The CDR3: CASSYLQGLQETQYF. The CDR3 region has the DNA TGTGCCAGCAGTTACCTGCAGGGACTCCAAGAGACCCAGTACTTC.

The chain couples TRBV9 to TRBJ2-7; D gene uncertain. The CDR3 spans 14 residues. Trimming removed 0 bases from V and 4 bases from J, with 11 bases in between. From germline, CDR1 is SGDLS and CDR2 YYNGEE. This CDR3 is CASSVGGTEYEQYF. CDR3 in DNA: TGTGCCAGCAGCGTAGGTGGCACGGAATACGAGCAGTACTTC.